The rows below give T cell receptor beta chains drawn from one sample of a study of vaccination and CD4 T cells after COVID-19. TCRdb itself ran the PCR reads through MiXCR, one entry per CDR3 protein. The sample includes almost 20,000 distinct CDR3 sequences, less than 55% seen only once; the top ten take 9%. These TCRs' antigens remain unknown. Sequenced material: CD4+ T cells from blood, cultured in vitro. Receptors originate from a human donor who had recovered from COVID-19. Both conserved end residues are trimmed from each CDR3. Part of the rows lack a size; the others show once, few, many or a class for expanded clones.

clone_size: .
v_call: TRBV4-3
j_call: TRBJ1-1
cdr3_aa: ASSHPAGRTEAF

clone_size: .
v_call: TRBV10-1
j_call: TRBJ2-2
cdr3_aa: ASSEGASGTGELF

clone_size: .
v_call: TRBV20-1
j_call: TRBJ2-7
cdr3_aa: SAGGTSGYYEQY

clone_size: .
v_call: TRBV5-1
j_call: TRBJ2-1
cdr3_aa: ASSAGLAGGLRNEQF

clone_size: .
v_call: TRBV6-1
j_call: TRBJ2-7
cdr3_aa: ASSSGLADYEQY

clone_size: once
v_call: TRBV4-1
j_call: TRBJ1-1
cdr3_aa: ASSQVRDREAF

clone_size: .
v_call: TRBV20-1
j_call: TRBJ1-2
cdr3_aa: SARDRERDLRRGYT

clone_size: .
v_call: TRBV20-1
j_call: TRBJ2-7
cdr3_aa: SARGVASRASYEQY

clone_size: .
v_call: TRBV24-1
j_call: TRBJ2-7
cdr3_aa: ATSENSGRSYEQY

clone_size: .
v_call: TRBV7-9
j_call: TRBJ2-3
cdr3_aa: ASSLVPSPPVQY

clone_size: few
v_call: TRBV6-1
j_call: TRBJ1-1
cdr3_aa: ASSEWQAGDTEAF

clone_size: few
v_call: TRBV20-1
j_call: TRBJ2-7
cdr3_aa: SAATSGSYEQY

clone_size: .
v_call: TRBV20-1
j_call: TRBJ2-3
cdr3_aa: SARAGIADTQY

clone_size: few
v_call: TRBV11-2
j_call: TRBJ1-6
cdr3_aa: ASSLPVLGSPLH

clone_size: few
v_call: TRBV30
j_call: TRBJ1-5
cdr3_aa: AWSVGRGRDQPQH

clone_size: .
v_call: TRBV5-1
j_call: TRBJ1-5
cdr3_aa: ASSPGTGGNQPQH

clone_size: .
v_call: TRBV7-2
j_call: TRBJ2-5
cdr3_aa: ASSLAGKETQY

clone_size: few
v_call: TRBV19
j_call: TRBJ1-1
cdr3_aa: ASRWDEETEAF

clone_size: .
v_call: TRBV7-9
j_call: TRBJ1-2
cdr3_aa: ASSSLYGYT

clone_size: .
v_call: TRBV10-3
j_call: TRBJ1-5
cdr3_aa: AISAGLRDQPQH

clone_size: .
v_call: TRBV10-3
j_call: TRBJ1-2
cdr3_aa: AITGGGGLGYT

clone_size: .
v_call: TRBV6-1
j_call: TRBJ2-6
cdr3_aa: ASLRTGANVLT

clone_size: once
v_call: TRBV23-1
j_call: TRBJ1-3
cdr3_aa: ASNINGGGNTIY

clone_size: once
v_call: TRBV7-9
j_call: TRBJ2-1
cdr3_aa: ASSPVGGEQF

clone_size: .
v_call: TRBV19
j_call: TRBJ2-5
cdr3_aa: ASSTGSKYQETQY

clone_size: .
v_call: TRBV6-5
j_call: TRBJ2-7
cdr3_aa: ASSYGGGRAHEQY

clone_size: few
v_call: TRBV11-2
j_call: TRBJ1-1
cdr3_aa: ASSFGTTEAF

clone_size: .
v_call: TRBV12-3/TRBV12-4
j_call: TRBJ2-2
cdr3_aa: ASRNGQKNTGELF

clone_size: .
v_call: TRBV18
j_call: TRBJ2-5
cdr3_aa: ASSPLGKAGKETQY

clone_size: once
v_call: TRBV28
j_call: TRBJ1-1
cdr3_aa: ASSFQRTGGTEAF

clone_size: .
v_call: TRBV20-1
j_call: TRBJ1-4
cdr3_aa: SARARQGTNEKLF

clone_size: .
v_call: TRBV7-9
j_call: TRBJ1-2
cdr3_aa: ASSLEGYGYT

clone_size: .
v_call: TRBV5-4
j_call: TRBJ2-7
cdr3_aa: ASSSGPYYEQY

clone_size: few
v_call: TRBV7-2
j_call: TRBJ1-4
cdr3_aa: ASSPQGLNEKLF

clone_size: .
v_call: TRBV18
j_call: TRBJ1-6
cdr3_aa: ASSPYAPGQNNSPLH

clone_size: few
v_call: TRBV2
j_call: TRBJ1-2
cdr3_aa: ASSAQGAGGYT

clone_size: .
v_call: TRBV9
j_call: TRBJ1-2
cdr3_aa: ASSVGPDPNYGYT

clone_size: .
v_call: TRBV20-1
j_call: TRBJ2-7
cdr3_aa: SAKTGRSYEQY

clone_size: .
v_call: TRBV2
j_call: TRBJ1-2
cdr3_aa: ASSEGGVGYGYT

clone_size: .
v_call: TRBV27
j_call: TRBJ1-1
cdr3_aa: ASRRRGAEAF

clone_size: .
v_call: TRBV20-1
j_call: TRBJ1-2
cdr3_aa: SARPGGDYGYT

clone_size: .
v_call: TRBV11-2
j_call: TRBJ1-2
cdr3_aa: ASSLELLGSGYT

clone_size: once
v_call: TRBV11-3
j_call: TRBJ2-1
cdr3_aa: ASSWGQGARYSEQF

clone_size: once
v_call: TRBV29-1
j_call: TRBJ2-1
cdr3_aa: SSIGTSSYNEQF

clone_size: .
v_call: TRBV2
j_call: TRBJ1-5
cdr3_aa: ASSARDRGQPQH

clone_size: .
v_call: TRBV10-3
j_call: TRBJ2-2
cdr3_aa: AISEGTGVDGELF